These 22 T cell receptor beta chains originate from one sample sequenced in a study of T cell responses to AZD1222 COVID-19 vaccine. The method was immunoSEQ multiplex PCR; TCRdb's version includes in-frame clones alone and lacks a portion of them. The table records roughly 150,000 clones, about 90% of them present only once. Specimen: peripheral blood, collected 28 days after the second AZD1222 dose. The receptors come from an adult who received the AZD1222 COVID-19 vaccine.

This sequence joins TRBV7-8 and TRBJ2-1; no clear D. The V end lost 5 bases, the J end lost 9 bases, and 11 bases lay between the germline ends. The CDR3 runs to 12 residues. Germline CDR1 SGHVS, CDR2 FQNEAQ. The CDR3 sequence: CASSRPVGEQFF. The CDR3 nucleotides are TGTGCCAGCAGCCGGCCAGTAGGTGAGCAGTTCTTC.

V and J are TRBV7-2 and TRBJ1-5, with 8 bases matching TRBD1. There are 15 residues in the CDR3. The germline gives CDR1 SGHTA, CDR2 FQGNSA. V lost 5 bases, J lost 5 bases, and 8 bases stayed unmatched. The CDR3 region is CASSLRTGNDQPQHF. CDR3 DNA: TGTGCCAGCAGCCTAAGGACAGGGAACGATCAGCCCCAGCATTTT.

CDR3 in amino acids: CAWTSVSSYNEQFF. Written as DNA, the CDR3 is TGTGCCTGGACGAGCGTGAGCTCCTACAATGAGCAGTTCTTC. The chain combines TRBV30 with TRBJ2-1, with D hard to call. Trimming took off 4 bases at V and 0 bases at J, with 10 bases between the two ends. The CDR3 has 14 amino acids. Germline V lookup: CDR1 GTSNPN, CDR2 SVGIG (reference sequence).

The V and J genes are TRBV25-1 and TRBJ2-1; tentatively, D is TRBD1 (5 bases). The CDR3 sequence is 16 residues long. Between the trimmed V and J ends, which lost 5 bases and 7 bases, there was a span of 21 bases. CDR1 and CDR2 (germline): MGHDK, SYGVNS. The CDR3 sequence: CASSPRQTAIRNEQFF. DNA of the CDR3: TGTGCCAGCAGTCCCCGACAGACCGCGATTCGTAATGAGCAGTTCTTC.

The chain recombines TRBV7-2 with TRBJ1-1; maybe TRBD1 (5 bases). In germline, CDR1 is SGHTA, CDR2 FQGNSA. The CDR3 is 15 amino acids. Deletions cut 2 bases from V and 4 bases from J, with 14 bases between. CDR3 in amino acids: CASSLRGRGGTEAFF. The CDR3 nucleotides are TGTGCCAGCAGCTTAAGGGGCCGGGGGGGCACTGAAGCTTTCTTT. Variable domain in full (rest from reference TRBV7-2 and TRBJ1-1): GAGVSQSPSNKVTEKGKDVELRCDPISGHTALYWYRQSLGQGLEFLIYFQGNSAPDKSGLPSDRFSAERTGGSVSTLTIQRTQQEDSAVYLCASSLRGRGGTEAFFGQGTRLTVV.

CDR3 nucleotides: TGTGCCACCAGCAGCTCGACCAGAGGGAGAAATACGCAGTATTTT. It yields the protein CATSSSTRGRNTQYF. V usage is TRBV15 and J usage is TRBJ2-3, with D possibly being TRBD2 (5 bases). The V and J ends lost 3 bases and 7 bases respectively, with 17 bases between them. The CDR3 consists of 15 residues. In germline, CDR1 is LNHNV, CDR2 YYDKDF (reference sequence).

The chain is built from TRBV2 and TRBJ2-3; D possibly corresponds to TRBD2 (6 bases). Trimming shortened V by 6 bases and J by 2 bases, and 18 bases separated the two germline ends. CDR1 SNHLY and CDR2 FYNNEI come from the germline V gene. The CDR3 loop spans 16 amino acids. Here the CDR3 DNA reads TGTGCCAGCAGGAGTATAGCGGAACTACACACAGATACGCAGTATTTT. Its protein product is CASRSIAELHTDTQYF.

This clone appeared many times. This chain joins TRBV7-9 and TRBJ1-1, with D perhaps TRBD1 (5 bases). V lost 5 bases, J lost 5 bases, and 9 bases lay in between. Germline loops: CDR1 SEHNR, CDR2 FQNEAQ (reference sequence). This CDR3 is built from 12 residues. The CDR3, as DNA: TGTGCCAGCAGCGGGGGGGTGACTGAAGCTTTCTTT. This codes for CASSGGVTEAFF.

The chain links TRBV3-1 (or the pseudogene TRBV3-2) to TRBJ2-7; 11 positions agree with TRBD2. There are 14 residues in the CDR3. V lost 7 bases, J lost 3 bases, and 5 bases stayed unmatched. CDR1 and CDR2 from the germline V gene are LGHDT and YNNKEL (reference sequence). CDR3 coding DNA: TGTGCCAGCAAGGGGACTAGCGGATACTACGAGCAGTACTTC. The encoded protein is CASKGTSGYYEQYF.

This clone is classed as medium-sized. This chain connects TRBV19 to TRBJ2-1, with D perhaps TRBD1 or TRBD2 (5 bases each). The CDR3 extends over 14 amino acids. The V end lost 3 bases, the J end lost 3 bases, and 9 bases lay between the germline ends. Germline CDR1 is LNHDA and CDR2 is SQIVND (reference sequence). CDR3 in amino acids: CASSIGTDYNEQFF. The CDR3 bases are TGTGCCAGTAGTATCGGGACGGACTACAATGAGCAGTTCTTC.

DNA of the CDR3: TGTGCCAGCAGCAGGGGACTGACTAATTCACCCCTCCACTTT. This sequence encodes CASSRGLTNSPLHF. This chain links TRBV6-4 with TRBJ1-6; D is perhaps TRBD1 (6 bases). Looked up from germline, CDR1 is MRHNA and CDR2 is SNTAGT. This CDR3 is 14 amino acids long. V lost 6 bases and J lost 6, with 12 bases in between.

The CDR3 sequence is CAISESPTARGLADRPPNTGELFF. CDR3 nucleotide sequence: TGTGCCATCAGTGAGTCTCCGACAGCCAGGGGCCTAGCGGACCGCCCGCCGAACACCGGGGAGCTGTTTTTT. The gene calls are TRBV10-3 and TRBJ2-2; weak D call: TRBD2 (7 bases). Germline V lookup: CDR1 ENHRY, CDR2 SYGVKD. With 0 bases removed from V and 0 bases from J, the gap between germline ends came to 32 bases. The CDR3 spans 24 residues.

The chain carries TRBV6-5 and TRBJ1-1, with a possible D match to TRBD1 (5 bases). CDR1 is MNHEY and CDR2 is SVGAGI in the germline V gene. The CDR3 runs 13 residues. Trimming took 6 bases from V and 5 from J, leaving 13 bases between them. The CDR3 region has the DNA TGTGCCAGCAGGCTCCCAGGGAAGACTGAAGCTTTCTTT. This encodes CASRLPGKTEAFF.

The table lists this clone with a count of one. The V call is TRBV30, the J call TRBJ2-1, with a weak D call TRBD2 (6 bases). V gave up 0 bases and J gave up 3 bases, with 15 bases separating them. Per germline, CDR1 GTSNPN and CDR2 SVGIG (reference sequence). The CDR3 consists of 16 residues. The CDR3 DNA is TGTGCCTGGAGTGTAATGGGACGGGAGAACTACAATGAGCAGTTCTTC. It yields the protein CAWSVMGRENYNEQFF.

This sequence joins TRBV27 and TRBJ2-7; 9 bases are shared with TRBD1. CDR3 size: 15 residues. Trimming took 5 bases from V and 3 from J; bases not matched to a gene: 8. Germline V gives CDR1 MNHEY, CDR2 SMNVEV (reference sequence). CDR3 nucleotide sequence: TGTGCCAGCAGTAACCCGACAGGGGGATTCTACGAGCAGTACTTC. The encoded protein is CASSNPTGGFYEQYF.

The rearrangement joins TRBV5-1 to TRBJ1-2; D unclear. Trimming pared 1 base from V and 4 bases from J, leaving 17 bases between. Germline V gene sequence: CDR1 SGHRS, CDR2 YFSETQ. The CDR3 is 16 amino acids. CDR3 in amino acids: CASSLSLGEGAYGYTF. CDR3 DNA sequence: TGCGCCAGCAGCTTGTCTCTTGGGGAGGGCGCCTATGGCTACACCTTC.

This chain uses TRBV11-1 with TRBJ1-6; 7 bases map to TRBD1. Germline CDR1 and CDR2: SGHAT and FQDESV (reference sequence). The trim removed 5 bases at V and 8 bases at J, leaving 6 bases unmatched. CDR3 size: 14 residues. CDR3 in DNA: TGTGCCAGCAGCATGAGACAGGGCGATTCACCCCTCCACTTT. It is translated as CASSMRQGDSPLHF. The variable domain in full, with the rest retrieved from reference TRBV11-1 and TRBJ1-6, is EAEVAQSPRYKITEKSQAVAFWCDPISGHATLYWYRQILGQGPELLVQFQDESVVDDSQLPKDRFSAERLKGVDSTLKIQPAELGDSAMYLCASSMRQGDSPLHFGNGTRLTVT.

This clone was counted once. The rearrangement links TRBV18 to TRBJ1-2; TRBD1 is a possible D gene (5 bases). From germline, CDR1 is KGHSH and CDR2 LQKENI. This CDR3 is 17 amino acids long. V lost 2 bases and J 3 bases, leaving 19 bases between the germline ends. CDR3 nucleotide sequence: TGTGCCAGCTCACCAAGGGTCGGTCAGGGAGTGGACTATGGCTACACCTTC. This sequence encodes CASSPRVGQGVDYGYTF.

The chain recombines TRBV6-1 with TRBJ2-1; a weak D match, TRBD2 (6 bases). The CDR3 loop spans 16 amino acids. The germline V gene has CDR1 MNHNS and CDR2 SASEGT. V lost 1 base, J lost 6 bases, and 16 bases lay in between. The CDR3 protein is CASSEVGGATFNEQFF. CDR3 DNA sequence: TGTGCCAGCAGTGAAGTGGGCGGGGCTACCTTCAATGAGCAGTTCTTC.

The gene calls are TRBV19 and TRBJ2-7; 13 nucleotides line up with TRBD2. V lost 6 bases and J lost 5; bases outside the gene matches: 10. CDR1 and CDR2 from the germline V gene are LNHDA and SQIVND (reference sequence). CDR3 size: 16 residues. The CDR3 region has the DNA TGTGCCAGTAGCGAACCTTCTGGACTAGCGGGAGACGAGCAGTACTTC. Its translation: CASSEPSGLAGDEQYF.

V gene TRBV28 combines with J gene TRBJ2-2; tentative D call: TRBD1 (6 bases). This CDR3 has 14 amino acids. Germline loops: CDR1 MDHEN, CDR2 SYDVKM. V shed 6 bases and J shed 1 base, with 9 bases lying between them. CDR3 amino acids: CASSSGQNTGELFF. CDR3 coding DNA: TGTGCCAGCAGCTCGGGACAGAACACCGGGGAGCTGTTTTTT.

V and J are TRBV9 and TRBJ2-1; no definite D call. This CDR3 region has 11 residues. Per germline, CDR1 SGDLS and CDR2 YYNGEE. The V gene lost 4 bases and the J gene lost 7 bases, with 6 bases spanning the gap. Here the CDR3 DNA reads TGTGCCAGCAGCTCCCGGAATGAGCAGTTCTTC. Protein: CASSSRNEQFF.